The 21 T cell receptor beta chains below all came from one sample that was sequenced in a study of shared clonotypes between healthy human individuals. Repertoires were generated with immunoSEQ multiplex PCR, while TCRdb's copy carries only in-frame clones and drops some. The repertoire holds millions of clones, with about 92% as singletons. Sequencing was carried out using naive CD4+ T cells from PBMCs. Subset given: CD45RA+ positively selected. Every receptor here comes from a man aged 18 to 35 in good health. Some clones in this sample may be carry-over from other donors' samples.

The chain recombines TRBV5-4 with TRBJ2-1; no clear D gene. The V gene lost 1 base and the J gene lost 5 bases, with 10 bases spanning the gap. The CDR3 runs to 14 residues. Germline lookup yields CDR1 SGHNT and CDR2 YYREEE (reference sequence). CDR3 bases: TGTGCCAGCAGCTTGATTTGGGATAACAATGAGCAGTTCTTC. Its translation: CASSLIWDNNEQFF.

The chain employs TRBV7-2 and TRBJ2-5, with TRBD2 matching over 8 bases. Germline loops: CDR1 SGHTA, CDR2 FQGNSA. The CDR3 spans 15 residues. V lost 5 bases and J lost 1; bases outside the gene matches: 6. The CDR3 DNA reads TGTGCCAGCAGCCGTCCCGGGACTAGCCAAGAGACCCAGTACTTC. This gives the protein CASSRPGTSQETQYF. Full variable domain (outside the CDR3, taken from reference TRBV7-2 and TRBJ2-5): GAGVSQSPSNKVTEKGKDVELRCDPISGHTALYWYRQSLGQGLEFLIYFQGNSAPDKSGLPSDRFSAERTGGSVSTLTIQRTQQEDSAVYLCASSRPGTSQETQYFGPGTRLLVL.

J is TRBJ2-2 and V is TRBV5-4; 14 nucleotides align to TRBD2. The CDR3 covers 17 residues. V lost 4 bases to trimming and J lost 4 bases; unmatched junction nucleotides: 6. Per germline, CDR1 SGHNT and CDR2 YYREEE (reference sequence). The CDR3 sequence is CASSGTSGSGVTGELFF. The CDR3 nucleotides are TGTGCCAGCAGCGGGACTAGCGGGAGCGGCGTCACCGGGGAGCTGTTTTTT.

The V gene is TRBV2, the J gene TRBJ2-4, with 7 bases that match TRBD2. Germline V gene sequence: CDR1 SNHLY, CDR2 FYNNEI. V trimming: 5 bases; J trimming: 9 bases; junction bases outside the gene matches: 4. The CDR3 is 12 amino acids. For the CDR3, the DNA is TGTGCCAGCAGTTCTAGCGGAAGCATTCAGTACTTC. It is translated as CASSSSGSIQYF.

The CDR3 is CASSLNRGSAFF. CDR3 coding DNA: TGTGCCAGCAGCTTAAACAGGGGATCGGCTTTCTTT. The V gene is TRBV7-9, the J gene TRBJ1-1; 7 bases fit TRBD1. The CDR3 totals 12 residues. The junction had 5 bases not matched to a gene; V was cut back by 2 bases and J by 11 bases. CDR1 and CDR2 from the germline V gene are SEHNR and FQNEAQ (reference sequence).

The genes are TRBV28 and TRBJ2-3; TRBD1 matches 9 bases. The germline gives CDR1 MDHEN, CDR2 SYDVKM. The trim removed 11 bases at V and 3 bases at J, leaving 9 bases unmatched. The length of the CDR3 is 14 residues. The CDR3 here is CASLEQGATDTQYF. For the CDR3, the DNA is TGTGCCTCACTCGAACAGGGGGCAACAGATACGCAGTATTTT. The whole variable domain, remainder taken from reference TRBV28 and TRBJ2-3, is DVKVTQSSRYLVKRTGEKVFLECVQDMDHENMFWYRQDPGLGLRLIYFSYDVKMKEKGDIPEGYSVSREKKERFSLILESASTNQTSMYLCASLEQGATDTQYFGPGTRLTVL.

The chain combines TRBV4-1 with TRBJ2-5, with D possibly matching TRBD2 (5 bases). The J call is doubtful: the DNA matches TRBJ2-7 better. Germline CDR1 MGHRA, CDR2 YSYEKL. The CDR3 totals 13 residues. The CDR3: CASSPMAGYEQYF. The CDR3 nucleotides read TGCGCCAGCAGCCCCATGGCGGGCTACGAGCAGTACTTC.

The chain links TRBV2 to TRBJ1-4; D possibly corresponds to TRBD1 (5 bases). The ends were cut back, 4 bases at V and 8 bases at J, with 14 bases in the middle. Germline V CDR1 and CDR2: SNHLY, FYNNEI. CDR3 length: 14 residues. CDR3 DNA sequence: TGTGCCAGCAGTGGGACATTTCTTGGGGAAAAACTGTTTTTT. This codes for CASSGTFLGEKLFF.

V gene TRBV29-1 combines with J gene TRBJ1-2; 8 bases fit TRBD1. Germline lookup yields CDR1 SQVTM and CDR2 ANQGSEA. After removal of 7 bases from V and 6 bases from J, the junction contained 13 bases not matched to a gene. There are 14 residues in the CDR3. The CDR3 sequence: CSASRNAGGNGYTF. CDR3 DNA: TGCAGCGCCAGTCGGAACGCAGGGGGCAATGGCTACACCTTC.

This clone was observed a few times. Other DNA sequences in this specimen translate into the identical CDR3. This chain connects TRBV11-2 to TRBJ2-1, with D unresolved. Germline V lookup: CDR1 SGHAT, CDR2 FQNNGV. V was trimmed by 1 base and J by 6 bases, leaving 1 base between them. The CDR3 totals 11 residues. The CDR3 sequence is CASSLVNEQFF. CDR3 sequence (DNA): TGTGCCAGCAGCTTAGTCAATGAGCAGTTCTTC.

The rearrangement joins TRBV5-1 to TRBJ2-1; 14 bases fit TRBD2. With 4 bases clipped from V and 6 bases from J, the junction kept 12 bases outside the gene matches. Germline loops: CDR1 SGHRS, CDR2 YFSETQ. The CDR3 extends over 18 amino acids. The CDR3 region has the DNA TGCGCCAGCAGCCCGCCGGGACTAGCGGGAGTCCTCCGCAATGAGCAGTTCTTC. It encodes CASSPPGLAGVLRNEQFF.

About this clone itself: The identical CDR3 is also encoded by other nucleotide sequences in the sample. V usage is TRBV4-3 and J usage is TRBJ2-5, with 7 bases that match TRBD2. The CDR3 covers 13 residues. V gave up 0 bases and J gave up 5 bases; unmatched junction bases: 0. Germline V gene sequence: CDR1 LGHNA, CDR2 YSLEER. CDR3 bases: TGCGCCAGCAGCCAAGAGGGGGGGGAGACCCAGTACTTC. Protein sequence: CASSQEGGETQYF.

The V call is TRBV4-2, the J call TRBJ2-5; 12 bases are a match to TRBD2. V dropped 9 bases and J dropped 2; count of bases not matched to a gene: 13. The CDR3 contains 17 residues. CDR1 LGHNA and CDR2 YNFKEQ come from the germline V gene. As DNA, the CDR3 is TGTGCCAGTAGTTCCGGGACTAGCGGGTCTATACAAGAGACCCAGTACTTC. This gives the protein CASSSGTSGSIQETQYF.

The chain is built from TRBV27 and TRBJ1-6, with D perhaps matching TRBD1 (5 bases). This CDR3 is built from 14 residues. V was shortened by 8 bases and J by 0 bases, with 8 bases between the two germline ends. The germline V gene encodes CDR1 MNHEY and CDR2 SMNVEV (reference sequence). In nucleotides, the CDR3 is TGTGCCAGCTCAGGGAGCTCCTATAATTCACCCCTCCACTTT. This translates into CASSGSSYNSPLHF.

Points on this clone: Different DNA sequences within this sample yield the same CDR3. The rearrangement uses TRBV11-3 and TRBJ2-1; D possibly corresponds to TRBD2 (7 bases). The germline CDR1 and CDR2 sequences are SGHNT and YENEEA. V was cut by 5 bases and J by 3 bases, with 11 bases left in between. This CDR3 comprises 14 residues. The chain's CDR3 is CASSRGGGYNEQFF. The CDR3 region has the DNA TGTGCCAGCAGCCGAGGGGGGGGCTACAATGAGCAGTTCTTC.

This CDR3 is CASSFNGGTEAFF. The CDR3 DNA is TGTGCCAGCAGTTTTAACGGGGGTACTGAAGCTTTCTTT. The chain uses TRBV27 and TRBJ1-1, with D maybe TRBD1 (5 bases). The CDR3 is 13 residues long. From germline, CDR1 is MNHEY and CDR2 SMNVEV (reference sequence). Deletions cut 3 bases from V and 5 bases from J, with 10 bases between.

V and J are TRBV9 and TRBJ2-1; 7 positions match TRBD2. This CDR3 has 16 residues. V lost 0 bases, J lost 3 bases, and 6 bases stayed unmatched. Germline CDR1 and CDR2: SGDLS and YYNGEE. The chain's CDR3 is CASSVDASGHYNEQFF. The CDR3 nucleotides read TGTGCCAGCAGCGTAGACGCTAGCGGCCACTACAATGAGCAGTTCTTC. Supplemented by reference TRBV9 and TRBJ2-1, the full variable domain reads DSGVTQTPKHLITATGQRVTLRCSPRSGDLSVYWYQQSLDQGLQFLIQYYNGEERAKGNILERFSAQQFPDLHSELNLSSLELGDSALYFCASSVDASGHYNEQFFGPGTRLTVL.

V gene TRBV6-1 combines with J gene TRBJ2-3; D gene unclear. With 6 bases removed from V and 4 bases from J, the gap between germline ends came to 14 bases. The germline V gene has CDR1 MNHNS and CDR2 SASEGT. The CDR3 covers 14 residues. CDR3 region: CASRWPQGADTQYF. CDR3 nucleotide sequence: TGTGCCAGCAGATGGCCACAAGGTGCAGATACGCAGTATTTT.

The gene calls are TRBV4-1 and TRBJ1-5; D ambiguous. Germline V gene sequence: CDR1 MGHRA, CDR2 YSYEKL. CDR3 size: 16 residues. Trimming stripped 4 bases from V and 3 bases from J, with 16 bases between. The CDR3 loop reads CASSPPPGSPNQPQHF. The CDR3 nucleotides are TGCGCCAGCAGCCCCCCCCCAGGCAGCCCCAATCAGCCCCAGCATTTT.

The V gene is TRBV5-6, the J gene TRBJ2-1; 8 bases are a match to TRBD2. CDR1 and CDR2 from the germline V gene are SGHDT and YYEEEE. The CDR3 consists of 15 residues. The trim removed 6 bases at V and 2 bases at J, leaving 7 bases unmatched. CDR3 nucleotide sequence: TGTGCCAGCACCGGGAGGGGTTACCCCTACAATGAGCAGTTCTTC. This codes for CASTGRGYPYNEQFF.

The rearrangement uses TRBV29-1 and TRBJ2-3; 7 positions match TRBD2. V gave up 6 bases and J gave up 4 bases; unmatched junction bases: 4. The CDR3 is made up of 12 amino acids. Germline CDR1 is SQVTM and CDR2 is ANQGSEA. CDR3 sequence reads: CSVGTIPDTQYF. The CDR3 nucleotides are TGCAGCGTCGGGACTATTCCAGATACGCAGTATTTT.